These T cell receptor beta chains were read from a single sample in a study of cytomegalovirus exposure and HLA in healthy donors. Data came from immunoSEQ multiplex PCR; TCRdb stores just in-frame clones and leaves some out. The table includes under 200,000 clones, approximately 77% detected once. The sequenced sample was PBMCs. These receptors all come from a female donor in good health and CMV-seronegative. Both conserved end residues are part of each CDR3. D genes are given only for firm matches. Not every row has a clone size; where given, it reads once, few, many or a size class.

v_gene	d_gene	j_gene	abundance	CDR3nt	CDR3aa
TRBV12-5	TRBD1	TRBJ2-2	-	TGTGCTAGTGGTTTGGTAGTCTCGGGACAGGATTTCGGGGAGCTGTTTTTT	CASGLVVSGQDFGELFF
TRBV19	-	TRBJ2-7	few	TGTGCCAGTAGTATAGGTCTCAGCTACGAGCAGTACTTC	CASSIGLSYEQYF
TRBV6-5	TRBD1	TRBJ2-1	few	TGTGCCAGCAGTTACCGGACAGGGGGCAATGAGCAGTTCTTC	CASSYRTGGNEQFF
TRBV4-2	-	TRBJ2-5	-	TGTGCCAGCAGCCAAGAGCCAGCCGAGGCCCAGTACTTC	CASSQEPAEAQYF
TRBV19	TRBD2	TRBJ2-7	few	TGTGCCAGCGGCTATGGGACGGGAGGTCTCTACGAGCAGTACTTC	CASGYGTGGLYEQYF
TRBV7-2	TRBD1	TRBJ1-1	-	TGTGCCAGCAGCCCCCACAGGGGGTTGGGCACTGAAGCTTTCTTT	CASSPHRGLGTEAFF
TRBV7-2	TRBD2	TRBJ2-7	-	TGTGCCAGCAGCGGGGAGGGGAAGCCTAAGGGGGAGCAGTACTTC	CASSGEGKPKGEQYF
TRBV2	-	TRBJ1-5	few	TGTGCCAGCAGTGGCTCGGGGGTAAGCCAGCCCCAGCATTTT	CASSGSGVSQPQHF
TRBV28	-	TRBJ2-6	-	TGTGCCAGCAGGATGAGCTCTGGGGCCAACGTCCTGACTTTC	CASRMSSGANVLTF
TRBV27	TRBD1	TRBJ2-7	-	TGTGCCAGCAGACGGACAGGCGAAACTTACGAGCAGTACTTC	CASRRTGETYEQYF
TRBV30	TRBD1	TRBJ2-2	-	TGTGCCTGGAGGTACCCGACAGGGGACACCGGGGAGCTGTTTTTT	CAWRYPTGDTGELFF
TRBV11-1	TRBD2	TRBJ2-3	-	TGTGCCAGCAGCCCCTGGGCGGGGGAGGGAGATACGCAGTATTTT	CASSPWAGEGDTQYF
TRBV29-1	-	TRBJ1-1	few	TGCAGCGTTCAAACCGACCCCGGGGAGGGGGGATACATGAACACTGAAGCTTTCTTT	CSVQTDPGEGGYMNTEAFF
TRBV6-5	-	TRBJ2-7	-	TGTGCCAGCAGTCCCACGGCAGGTTTCTACGAGCAGTACTTC	CASSPTAGFYEQYF
TRBV6-1	TRBD2	TRBJ2-3	-	TGTGCCAGCGCGGGCGGGAGGGCGGGAGATACGCAGTATTTT	CASAGGRAGDTQYF
TRBV12-1	-	TRBJ2-5	-	TGTGCCAGCAGCTTTGCGGGGGGGCGGGGCACGCACCAAGAGACCCAGTACTTC	CASSFAGGRGTHQETQYF
TRBV5-1	TRBD2	TRBJ2-1	-	TGCGCCAGCAGCTTTTCGGGCAGACTAGCGAACGCCTACAATGAGCAGTTCTTC	CASSFSGRLANAYNEQFF
TRBV30	TRBD1	TRBJ1-2	-	TGTGCCTGGTCCCTCGACAGGGGACGTGGCTACACCTTC	CAWSLDRGRGYTF
TRBV7-6	TRBD2	TRBJ2-1	-	TGTGCCAGCAGCTCCTTGGCGGGAGGCCTCAATGAGCAGTTCTTC	CASSSLAGGLNEQFF
TRBV9	-	TRBJ2-6	-	TGTGCCAGCAGCCCAGTCTCTGGGGCCAACGTCCTGACTTTC	CASSPVSGANVLTF
TRBV4-2	TRBD1	TRBJ1-4	-	TGTGCCAGCAGCCGAACTCCGGGACAGGGAGACGAAAAACTGTTTTTT	CASSRTPGQGDEKLFF
TRBV5-5	-	TRBJ2-7	-	TGTGCCAGCAGCTTGGATACTAACTCCTACGAGCAGTACTTC	CASSLDTNSYEQYF
TRBV13	-	TRBJ2-7	-	TGTGCCAGCAGCTTATCTACGAGCTACGAGCAGTACTTC	CASSLSTSYEQYF
TRBV4-3	-	TRBJ2-3	-	TGCGCCAGCAGCCAAGATCGGGGTCAGTCCCCGTATTTT	CASSQDRGQSPYF
TRBV28	-	TRBJ1-2	-	TGTGCCAGCAGTCCGGGAGCCATCTTCGACTACACCTTC	CASSPGAIFDYTF
TRBV6-5	TRBD1	TRBJ1-1	-	TGTGCCAGCCACCTAAACAGGGGGCAGAGCACTGAAGCTTTCTTT	CASHLNRGQSTEAFF
TRBV6-1	TRBD1	TRBJ1-4	-	TGTGCCGGGGGACAGCAAATTAATGAAAAACTGTTTTTT	CAGGQQINEKLFF
TRBV14	-	TRBJ1-2	few	TGTGCCAGCAGCCAACCGACAGGCGGTAGCCGTGGCTACACCTTC	CASSQPTGGSRGYTF
TRBV5-5	-	TRBJ1-5	once	TGTGCCAGCAGCGTTTTACCGCAGGGATTTAATCAGCCCCAGCATTTT	CASSVLPQGFNQPQHF